The T cell receptor (beta chain) under discussion was sequenced for a study of vaccination effects on CD4 cells after COVID-19. The CDR3 is 13 residues long. V was trimmed by 8 bases and J by 3 bases, leaving 14 bases between them. The germline V gene has CDR1 MDHEN and CDR2 SYDVKM. Expansion with viral peptide pools was applied to antigen-specific CD4+ T cells by the ViraFEST assay prior to sequencing. An approximately 10-day culture period preceded the isolation of CD4+ T cells. Previously uninfected by SARS-CoV-2, the vaccine recipients also showed negative nucleocapsid antibodies. Cultivation was performed at roughly 2 million PBMC per well with 9 to 10 IU/ml IL-2 and 10 ug/ml peptides added. Days 3 and 7 saw half the medium replaced with IL-2 medium. A word on this clone: The antigen is unknown.

Study-wide results and caveats: The study, lacking early post-infection timepoints, had few convalescent patients. Clones that were induced by infection or by vaccine showed marked contraction late after vaccination.

Profiling relied on immunoSEQ multiplex PCR, and the TCRdb table lists in-frame clones only, not all of them. The sample lists tens of thousands of clones; approximately 70% were seen once. The specimen comprised CD4+ T cells from PBMCs cultured with SARS-CoV-2 spike peptides, sampled before COVID-19 vaccination. The chain recombines TRBV28 with TRBJ2-7; the D gene is possibly TRBD2 (5 bases). The receptor's source is a human donor who received a COVID-19 vaccine. This CDR3 reads CASVNTGGYEQYF. In DNA form, the CDR3 reads TGTGCCAGCGTAAACACCGGAGGCTACGAGCAGTACTTC.